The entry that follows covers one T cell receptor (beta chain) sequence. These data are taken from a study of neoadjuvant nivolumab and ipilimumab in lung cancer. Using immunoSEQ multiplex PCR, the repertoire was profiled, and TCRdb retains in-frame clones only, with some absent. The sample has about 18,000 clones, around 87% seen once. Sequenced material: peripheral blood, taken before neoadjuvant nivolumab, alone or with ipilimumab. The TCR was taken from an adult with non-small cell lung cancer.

CDR3 sequence (DNA): TGTGCCAGCAGCCAAGAAGGACGAGAGACCCAGTACTTC. Translated, it gives CASSQEGRETQYF. The chain carries TRBV4-2 and TRBJ2-5; D gene unclear. Germline lookup yields CDR1 LGHNA and CDR2 YNFKEQ. This CDR3 is 13 amino acids long. Deletions cut 0 bases from V and 4 bases from J, with 6 bases between.